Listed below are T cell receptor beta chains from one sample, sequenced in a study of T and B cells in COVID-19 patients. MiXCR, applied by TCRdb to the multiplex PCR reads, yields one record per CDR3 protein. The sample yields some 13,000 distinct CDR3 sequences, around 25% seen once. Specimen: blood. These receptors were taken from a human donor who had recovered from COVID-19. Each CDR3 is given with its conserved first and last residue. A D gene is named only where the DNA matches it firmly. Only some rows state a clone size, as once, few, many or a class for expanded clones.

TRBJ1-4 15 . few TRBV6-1 CASSWVQGSNEKLFF TGTGCCAGCAGTTGGGTACAGGGTTCTAATGAAAAACTGTTTTTT
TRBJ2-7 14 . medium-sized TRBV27 CASSLSRGAYEQYF TGTGCCAGCAGTTTGTCCCGCGGGGCCTACGAGCAGTACTTC
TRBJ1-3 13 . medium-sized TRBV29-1 CSVGEFSGNTIYF TGCAGCGTTGGGGAATTCTCTGGAAACACCATATATTTT
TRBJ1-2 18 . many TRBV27 CASSFHASGERGDYGYTF TGTGCCAGCAGTTTCCACGCCTCGGGGGAGCGGGGGGACTATGGCTACACCTTC
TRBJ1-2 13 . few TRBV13 CASSLVQGLTYTF TGTGCCAGCAGCTTAGTTCAGGGATTGACCTACACCTTC
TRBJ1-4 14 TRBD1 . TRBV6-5 CASRQDRVGEKLFF TGTGCCAGCAGACAAGACAGGGTTGGTGAAAAACTGTTTTTT
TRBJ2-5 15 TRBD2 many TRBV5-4 CASSFSSGREETQYF TGTGCCAGCAGCTTTTCTAGCGGGAGGGAAGAGACCCAGTACTTC
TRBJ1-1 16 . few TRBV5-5 CASSLLRLSGNTEAFF TGTGCCAGCAGCTTGCTGAGGCTATCGGGGAACACTGAAGCTTTCTTT
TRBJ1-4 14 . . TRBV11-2 CASSSQGPPEKLFF TGTGCCAGCAGCTCTCAGGGGCCCCCTGAAAAACTGTTTTTT
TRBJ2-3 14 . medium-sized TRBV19 CASSISYFTDTQYF TGTGCCAGTAGTATTTCCTACTTCACAGATACGCAGTATTTT
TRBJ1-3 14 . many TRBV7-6 CASSLVGAGNTIYF TGTGCCAGCAGCTTAGTTGGTGCAGGAAACACCATATATTTT
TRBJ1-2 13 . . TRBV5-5 CASTLGSNYGYTF TGTGCCAGCACCCTAGGGTCTAACTATGGCTACACCTTC
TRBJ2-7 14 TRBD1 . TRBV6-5 CATIPGTGIYEQYF TGTGCCACGATCCCCGGGACAGGGATCTACGAGCAGTACTTC
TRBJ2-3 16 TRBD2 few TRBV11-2 CASSSFLAGGTDTQYF TGTGCCAGCAGCTCCTTCCTAGCGGGGGGTACAGATACGCAGTATTTT
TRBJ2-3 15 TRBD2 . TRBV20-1 CSARRLAGDIDTQYF TGCAGTGCTAGAAGACTAGCGGGAGATATAGATACGCAGTATTTT
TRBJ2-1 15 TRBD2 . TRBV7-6 CASSPGRLANNEQFF TGTGCCAGCAGCCCGGGCCGACTAGCCAACAATGAGCAGTTCTTC
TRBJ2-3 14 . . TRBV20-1 CSARLGRFTDTQYF TGCAGTGCTAGATTGGGTCGTTTCACAGATACGCAGTATTTT
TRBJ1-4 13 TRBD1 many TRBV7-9 CASSSQGPEKLFF TGTGCCAGCAGTTCACAGGGGCCTGAAAAACTGTTTTTT
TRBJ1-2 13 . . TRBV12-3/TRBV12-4 CANSLEGRYGYTF TGTGCCAACAGTTTGGAGGGTCGCTATGGCTACACCTTC
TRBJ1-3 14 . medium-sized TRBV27 CASSLTSTGNTIYF TGTGCCAGCAGTTTAACATCAACTGGAAACACCATATATTTT
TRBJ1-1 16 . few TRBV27 CASSLIRGGMNTEAFF TGTGCCAGCAGCCTAATTAGAGGCGGGATGAACACTGAAGCTTTCTTT
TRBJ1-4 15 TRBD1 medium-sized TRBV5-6 CASSLGDRGHEKLFF TGTGCCAGCAGCTTGGGGGACAGGGGGCATGAAAAACTGTTTTTT
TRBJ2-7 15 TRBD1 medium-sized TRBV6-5 CASSPRQGASYEQYF TGTGCCAGCAGTCCACGACAGGGGGCCTCCTACGAGCAGTACTTC
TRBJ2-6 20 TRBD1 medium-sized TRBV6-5 CASSYAAGQGAAGGANVLTF TGTGCCAGCAGTTACGCCGCGGGACAGGGGGCGGCGGGTGGGGCCAACGTCCTGACTTTC
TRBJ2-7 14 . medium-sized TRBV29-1 CSVEAVAGTSEQYF TGCAGCGTTGAGGCCGTTGCGGGGACATCCGAGCAGTACTTC
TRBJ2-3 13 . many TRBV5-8 CASRDLGTDTQYF TGTGCCAGCAGAGACCTAGGGACAGATACGCAGTATTTT
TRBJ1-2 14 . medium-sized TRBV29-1 CSVRGTVANYGYTF TGCAGCGTCCGCGGGACGGTAGCTAACTATGGCTACACCTTC
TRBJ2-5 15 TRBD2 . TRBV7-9 CASSLAAGVRETQYF TGTGCCAGCAGCTTAGCGGCGGGGGTGCGGGAGACCCAGTACTTC
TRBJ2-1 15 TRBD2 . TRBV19 CACSPGTSGGHEQFF TGTGCCTGTAGTCCTGGGACTAGCGGGGGGCATGAGCAGTTCTTC
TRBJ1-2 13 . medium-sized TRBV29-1 CSVENGDTDGYTF TGCAGCGTTGAAAACGGAGATACAGATGGCTACACCTTC
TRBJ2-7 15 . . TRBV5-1 CASSDRGGGIYEQYF TGCGCCAGCAGCGACCGGGGAGGGGGTATCTACGAGCAGTACTTC
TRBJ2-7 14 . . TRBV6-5 CASRRGDPRYEQYF TGTGCCAGCAGGAGGGGGGACCCTAGGTACGAGCAGTACTTC
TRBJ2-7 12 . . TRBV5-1 CASSLNKYEQYF TGCGCCAGCAGCTTGAACAAATACGAGCAGTACTTC
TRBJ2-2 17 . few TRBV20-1 CSARDRANPRVTGELFF TGCAGTGCTAGAGATAGGGCAAACCCTCGGGTCACCGGGGAGCTGTTTTTT
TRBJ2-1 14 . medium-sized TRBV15 CATSRESFYNEQFF TGTGCCACCAGCAGAGAAAGCTTCTACAATGAGCAGTTCTTC
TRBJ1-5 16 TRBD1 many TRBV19 CASSSLKTGGGQPQHF TGTGCCAGTAGTAGCCTGAAGACAGGGGGAGGACAGCCCCAGCATTTT
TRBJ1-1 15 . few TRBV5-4 CASSRPALTGTEAFF TGTGCCAGCAGCAGACCGGCCCTTACCGGTACTGAAGCTTTCTTT
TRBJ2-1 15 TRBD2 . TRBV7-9 CASSHMTSANNEQFF TGTGCCAGCAGCCACATGACTAGCGCCAACAATGAGCAGTTCTTC
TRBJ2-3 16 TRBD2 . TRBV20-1 CSARMLAGDYPDTQYF TGCAGTGCTAGAATGTTAGCGGGAGATTACCCAGATACGCAGTATTTT
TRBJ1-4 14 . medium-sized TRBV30 CAWTRDMSSEKLFF TGTGCCTGGACCCGGGACATGTCGTCCGAAAAACTGTTTTTT
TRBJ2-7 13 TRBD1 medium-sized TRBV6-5 CASSDRVSYEQYF TGTGCCAGCAGTGACAGGGTCTCCTACGAGCAGTACTTC
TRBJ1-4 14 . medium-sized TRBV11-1 CASSLGTRDEKLFF TGTGCCAGCAGCTTGGGAACACGAGATGAAAAACTGTTTTTT
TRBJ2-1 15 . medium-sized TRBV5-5 CASSLVGGTYNEQFF TGTGCCAGCAGCTTGGTGGGGGGAACCTACAATGAGCAGTTCTTC
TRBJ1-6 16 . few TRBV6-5 CASSRGPGSYNSPLHF TGTGCCAGCAGTCGAGGACCGGGCTCCTATAATTCACCCCTCCACTTT
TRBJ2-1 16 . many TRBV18 CASSPRQGRVYNEQFF TGTGCCAGCTCACCTCGTCAGGGGAGGGTGTACAATGAGCAGTTCTTC
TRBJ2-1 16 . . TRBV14 CASSVGRGAAYNEQFF TGTGCCAGCAGCGTAGGACGGGGAGCAGCCTACAATGAGCAGTTCTTC
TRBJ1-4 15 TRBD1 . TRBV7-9 CASSIAGTGDEKLFF TGTGCCAGCAGCATAGCTGGGACAGGGGATGAAAAACTGTTTTTT
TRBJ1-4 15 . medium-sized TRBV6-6 CASSPTRGLEEKLFF TGTGCCAGCAGTCCAACTCGGGGGTTAGAGGAAAAACTGTTTTTT
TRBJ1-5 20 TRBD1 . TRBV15 CATSRDPGQGLVGRNQPQHF TGTGCCACCAGCAGAGATCCAGGACAGGGATTGGTAGGTCGAAATCAGCCCCAGCATTTT
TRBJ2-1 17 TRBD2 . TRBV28 CASSLRPGTRGYNEQFF TGTGCCAGCAGTTTGCGACCCGGGACTAGAGGGTACAATGAGCAGTTCTTC
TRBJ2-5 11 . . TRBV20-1 CKAFGGETQYF TGCAAGGCATTCGGCGGAGAGACCCAGTACTTC
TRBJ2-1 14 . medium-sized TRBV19 CASSTDAVLGEQFF TGTGCCAGTAGTACCGACGCGGTCTTGGGTGAGCAGTTCTTC
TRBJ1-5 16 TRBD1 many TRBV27 CASSTRMDRLNQPQHF TGTGCCAGCAGTACCCGAATGGACAGGTTGAATCAGCCCCAGCATTTT
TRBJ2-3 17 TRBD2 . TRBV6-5 CASSYSETSGRTDTQYF TGTGCCAGCAGTTACTCGGAGACTAGCGGGCGCACAGATACGCAATATTTT